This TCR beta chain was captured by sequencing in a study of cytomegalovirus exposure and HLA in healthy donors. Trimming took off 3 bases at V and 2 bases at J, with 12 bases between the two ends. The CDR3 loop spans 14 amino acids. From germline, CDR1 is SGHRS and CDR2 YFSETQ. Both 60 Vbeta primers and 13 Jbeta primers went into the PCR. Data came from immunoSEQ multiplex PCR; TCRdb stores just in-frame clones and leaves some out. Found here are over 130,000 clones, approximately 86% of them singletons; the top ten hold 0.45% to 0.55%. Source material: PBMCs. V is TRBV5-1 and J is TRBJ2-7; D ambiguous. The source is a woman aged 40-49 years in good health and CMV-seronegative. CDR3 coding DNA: TGCGCCAGCAGCTCTGCCCGGGTACCCTACGAGCAGTACTTC. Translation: CASSSARVPYEQYF.